This record looks at one T cell receptor beta chain sequence and its context. No antigen is known for it. This sample stems from a study of vaccination and CD4 T cells after COVID-19. Sequencing of cultured CD4+ T cell DNA used the Oncomine TCR Beta short-read assay. TCRdb fed the PCR reads into MiXCR, producing one record per CDR3 protein. The data show 7,500 to 9,000 distinct CDR3 sequences, about half seen once. The CDR3 loop spans 15 amino acids. Unmatched junction bases numbered 6, after V lost 6 bases and J lost 5 bases. The germline V gene has CDR1 SGHTA and CDR2 FQGNSA. The treatment was: roughly 10-day PBMC culture with coronavirus spike peptide pools or control peptides (ViraFEST assay).

The sequence was obtained from a human donor who had recovered from COVID-19. The chain employs TRBV7-2 and TRBJ2-3, with 12 bases matching TRBD2. The sample taken for sequencing was CD4+ T cells from blood, cultured in vitro. CDR3 coding DNA: TGTGCCAGCAGGACTAGCGGGGGACCCGTAGATACGCAGTATTTT. Translating gives CASRTSGGPVDTQYF.